These T cell receptor beta chains were read from a single sample in a study of shared clonotypes between healthy human individuals. Produced via immunoSEQ multiplex PCR; TCRdb's table is partial and in-frame only. Of 2 million to 2.5 million clones in the sample, about 95% were seen once. The sequenced sample consisted of naive CD8+ T cells sorted from blood. These receptors were collected from a man between 18 and 29 years old in good health. The CDR3 runs from the conserved cysteine through the conserved F or W. D genes are given only for firm matches. Only part of the rows carry a size: once, few, many, or a class if the clone is expanded.

size,length,J,D,V,CDR3,DNA
-,15,TRBJ2-5,TRBD2,TRBV2,CASLWTSGGGETQYF,TGTGCCAGCCTATGGACTAGCGGGGGAGGTGAGACCCAGTACTTC
-,14,TRBJ1-4,TRBD1,TRBV2,CASERTGRGEKLFF,TGTGCCAGTGAACGGACAGGACGGGGTGAAAAACTGTTTTTT
-,12,TRBJ1-4,-,TRBV6-6,CASSRQLEKLFF,TGTGCCAGCAGCCGACAGCTTGAAAAACTGTTTTTT
-,14,TRBJ2-5,-,TRBV30,CAWSVIWGQETQYF,TGTGCCTGGAGTGTGATCTGGGGACAAGAGACCCAGTACTTC
-,12,TRBJ2-7,-,TRBV19,CASSIAGNEQYF,TGTGCCAGTAGTATAGCAGGTAACGAGCAGTACTTC
-,13,TRBJ2-7,-,TRBV2,CASQTGPLYEQYF,TGTGCCAGCCAAACGGGACCCCTCTACGAGCAGTACTTC
-,13,TRBJ2-7,-,TRBV6-1,CASRGGTLREQYF,TGTGCGAGCCGGGGCGGTACTTTAAGGGAGCAGTACTTC
once,14,TRBJ2-7,-,TRBV19,CASSITGATYEQYF,TGTGCCAGTAGTATTACCGGGGCCACCTACGAGCAGTACTTC
-,13,TRBJ2-7,TRBD1,TRBV27,CASSLRDSYEQYF,TGTGCCAGCAGTTTAAGGGACAGTTACGAGCAGTACTTC
once,18,TRBJ2-1,-,TRBV9,CASSAERADLHLYNEQFF,TGTGCCAGCAGTGCAGAAAGGGCAGACCTCCATTTATACAATGAGCAGTTCTTC
-,14,TRBJ2-7,-,TRBV14,CASSSPDTTYEQYF,TGTGCCAGCAGCTCCCCCGACACCACCTACGAGCAGTACTTC
-,13,TRBJ2-2,TRBD1,TRBV30,CAWSGDRAGELFF,TGTGCCTGGAGTGGGGACAGGGCCGGGGAGCTGTTTTTT
once,13,TRBJ1-5,-,TRBV30,CAWSVSSDQPQHF,TGTGCCTGGAGTGTGAGCAGCGATCAGCCCCAGCATTTT
-,12,TRBJ2-5,-,TRBV7-9,CASRYQQETQYF,TGTGCCAGCAGGTATCAACAAGAGACCCAGTACTTC
-,13,TRBJ2-7,-,TRBV29-1,CSVVGSGSYEQYF,TGCAGCGTGGTAGGTAGCGGATCCTACGAGCAGTACTTC
-,16,TRBJ1-5,-,TRBV6-1,CASSETLRYSNQPQHF,TGTGCCAGCAGTGAAACTTTACGGTATAGCAATCAGCCCCAGCATTTT
-,15,TRBJ2-1,-,TRBV7-3,CASSLTMGPYNEQFF,TGTGCCAGCAGCTTAACCATGGGACCCTACAATGAGCAGTTCTTC
once,16,TRBJ2-3,TRBD2,TRBV2,CASSEVAGGSTDTQYF,TGTGCCAGCAGTGAAGTAGCGGGAGGCTCCACAGATACGCAGTATTTT
-,18,TRBJ1-1,TRBD1,TRBV7-9,CASSPAVVVEGADTEAFF,TGTGCCAGCAGCCCAGCGGTAGTAGTCGAGGGGGCTGACACTGAAGCTTTCTTT
-,17,TRBJ1-1,-,TRBV30,CAWSAPLGPVLNTEAFF,TGTGCCTGGAGTGCGCCCCTAGGACCCGTTCTGAACACTGAAGCTTTCTTT
-,16,TRBJ2-7,TRBD2,TRBV27,CASRLGLAGGLYEQYF,TGTGCCAGCAGATTGGGACTAGCGGGAGGGCTGTACGAGCAGTACTTC
-,13,TRBJ1-4,-,TRBV30,CAWSVTGNEKLFF,TGTGCCTGGAGTGTAACAGGGAACGAAAAACTGTTTTTT
-,11,TRBJ2-7,TRBD1,TRBV27,CASTDRAEQYF,TGTGCCAGCACAGACAGGGCCGAGCAGTACTTC
-,15,TRBJ2-1,TRBD2,TRBV28,CASSFQRGGRNEQFF,TGTGCCAGCAGTTTTCAGCGGGGGGGCCGCAATGAGCAGTTCTTC
-,16,TRBJ1-4,TRBD1,TRBV2,CASSEPPGQGNEKLFF,TGTGCCAGCAGTGAACCGCCGGGACAGGGCAATGAAAAACTGTTTTTT
-,17,TRBJ2-2,TRBD2,TRBV13,CASSLYGLAGKTGELFF,TGTGCCAGCAGCTTATACGGACTAGCGGGAAAGACCGGGGAGCTGTTTTTT
-,11,TRBJ2-7,-,TRBV7-9,CASALGYEQYF,TGTGCCAGCGCCTTAGGGTACGAGCAGTACTTC
-,15,TRBJ2-7,-,TRBV19,CASSLKGLLSYEQYF,TGTGCCAGTAGTCTAAAGGGCCTTCTCTCCTACGAGCAGTACTTC
-,14,TRBJ1-2,-,TRBV29-1,CSVEGLGEDYGYTF,TGCAGCGTTGAGGGGCTTGGTGAGGACTATGGCTACACCTTC
-,15,TRBJ2-7,-,TRBV21-1,CASSKVGTKSYEQYF,TGTGCCAGCAGCAAAGTAGGGACAAAGAGCTACGAGCAGTACTTC
once,13,TRBJ2-1,-,TRBV30,CAWSSITDNEQFF,TGTGCCTGGAGTAGTATCACGGACAATGAGCAGTTCTTC
-,15,TRBJ2-7,TRBD2,TRBV5-4,CASSAQGGLADEQYF,TGTGCCAGCAGCGCCCAAGGGGGACTAGCCGACGAGCAGTACTTC
-,17,TRBJ1-5,TRBD1,TRBV27,CAPKVPPGQGASQPQHF,TGTGCCCCCAAAGTCCCACCGGGACAGGGGGCATCACAGCCCCAGCATTTT
-,13,TRBJ2-7,TRBD1,TRBV7-9,CASSWDSTYEQYF,TGTGCCAGCAGCTGGGACAGTACCTACGAGCAGTACTTC
-,13,TRBJ1-4,TRBD1,TRBV29-1,CSMRQGPNEKLFF,TGCAGCATGCGACAGGGGCCTAATGAAAAACTGTTTTTT
-,15,TRBJ2-7,TRBD1,TRBV27,CASSSPGTGVHEQYF,TGTGCCAGCAGTTCACCCGGGACAGGGGTACACGAGCAGTACTTC
-,17,TRBJ2-2,TRBD2,TRBV9,CASSAASGGANTGELFF,TGTGCCAGCAGCGCAGCGAGCGGGGGGGCGAACACCGGGGAGCTGTTTTTT
-,14,TRBJ2-2,-,TRBV9,CASSVRGLIGELFF,TGTGCCAGCAGCGTCCGGGGTCTGATCGGGGAGCTGTTTTTT
-,17,TRBJ2-7,-,TRBV27,CASSRTTERATSYEQYF,TGTGCCAGCAGCCGTACCACTGAGCGGGCAACATCCTACGAGCAGTACTTC
-,14,TRBJ1-1,-,TRBV28,CASSLGGYGTEAFF,TGTGCCAGCAGTTTAGGGGGGTACGGGACTGAAGCTTTCTTT
-,15,TRBJ2-7,-,TRBV5-1,CASSFGPGGTYEQYF,-
once,17,TRBJ2-3,-,TRBV4-3,CASSQDPTGRGADTQYF,TGCGCCAGCAGCCAAGACCCCACGGGTCGAGGGGCAGATACGCAGTATTTT
-,14,TRBJ1-2,-,TRBV6-1,CASSESGAGYGYTF,TGTGCCAGCAGTGAATCGGGGGCAGGCTATGGCTACACCTTC
-,14,TRBJ2-1,-,TRBV5-6,CASTTQAGIDEQFF,TGTGCCAGCACTACCCAGGCGGGGATCGATGAGCAGTTCTTC
-,17,TRBJ2-3,TRBD2,TRBV9,CASSLPQRGVTTDTQYF,TGTGCCAGCAGCCTCCCTCAGCGGGGGGTCACCACAGATACGCAGTATTTT
-,12,TRBJ2-7,-,TRBV2,CASGFSSYEQYF,TGTGCCAGCGGGTTTAGCTCCTACGAGCAGTACTTC
-,13,TRBJ2-5,-,TRBV28,CASSLFREETQYF,TGTGCCAGCAGTTTGTTCAGGGAAGAGACCCAGTACTTC
-,16,TRBJ1-6,TRBD1,TRBV4-1,CASRPQGEALNSPLHF,TGCGCCAGCAGACCCCAGGGGGAAGCATTAAATTCACCCCTCCACTTT
-,17,TRBJ1-3,-,TRBV11-3,CASSQAGEGDSGNTIYF,TGTGCCAGCAGCCAGGCGGGCGAGGGCGACTCTGGAAACACCATATATTTT
-,15,TRBJ2-7,-,TRBV9,CASSVRTGGFYEQYF,TGTGCCAGCAGCGTGAGGACAGGAGGGTTTTACGAGCAGTACTTC
-,16,TRBJ1-1,TRBD1,TRBV10-1,CASSEGTGGMNTEAFF,TGCGCCAGCAGTGAGGGGACAGGCGGCATGAACACTGAAGCTTTCTTT
-,12,TRBJ2-5,-,TRBV4-2,CASSQDTETQYF,TGTGCCAGCAGCCAAGATACAGAGACCCAGTACTTC
-,14,TRBJ1-1,-,TRBV7-6,CASSLETERTEAFF,TGTGCCAGCAGCTTAGAAACGGAGAGGACTGAAGCTTTCTTT
-,16,TRBJ2-7,TRBD2,TRBV7-9,CASSYPSGLSSYEQYF,TGTGCCAGCAGTTATCCTAGCGGCCTGAGCTCCTACGAGCAGTACTTC
-,13,TRBJ2-2,-,TRBV4-3,CASSQGAAGELFF,TGCGCCAGCAGCCAAGGGGCAGCCGGGGAGCTGTTTTTT
-,12,TRBJ1-1,-,TRBV30,CAWSVLGTEAFF,TGTGCCTGGAGTGTCCTGGGCACTGAAGCTTTCTTT
-,16,TRBJ2-2,-,TRBV19,CASSIVRFTNTGELFF,TGTGCCAGTAGTATAGTAAGGTTTACCAACACCGGGGAGCTGTTTTTT
-,16,TRBJ1-1,-,TRBV5-4,CASSIPAEGEGTEAFF,TGTGCCAGCAGCATCCCGGCGGAGGGCGAGGGAACTGAAGCTTTCTTT
-,16,TRBJ2-7,TRBD1,TRBV11-2,CASSSSRQGASSEQYF,TGTGCCAGCAGCTCCTCACGACAGGGGGCTTCTTCCGAGCAGTACTTC